The 14 T cell receptor beta chains below all came from one sample that was sequenced in a study of T cell clonality in common variable immunodeficiency. Data came from immunoSEQ multiplex PCR; TCRdb stores just in-frame clones and leaves some out. The profile covers approximately 81,000 clones, none occurring a single time. The source material was peripheral blood mononuclear cells. The receptors come from a person aged 18-70 years in good health.

This clone was detected many times. The CDR3 goes on 3 residues after the read ends, and that part is filled in from the germline J gene. The V call is TRBV12-3 or TRBV12-4, the J call TRBJ2-1, with 12 nucleotides matching TRBD2. The CDR3 consists of 13 residues. Trimming took 9 bases from V and 9 from J; bases not matched to a gene: 6. The part of the CDR3 DNA that was read is TGTGCCAGTCGACCGGGACTAGCGGGTGAG. Its translation is CASRPGLAGE. The complete CDR3 sequence is CASRPGLAGEQFF.

There are many counts of this clone. The read ends 3 residues before the CDR3 terminus; that terminus is restored from the germline J gene. The gene calls are TRBV5-1 and TRBJ2-3; 7 bases are a match to TRBD1. The CDR3 runs to 16 residues. The J segment lost 0 bases and the V segment lost 0 bases, leaving 4 bases of the junction unmatched. CDR1 is SGHRS, CDR2 YFSETQ, per germline. CDR3 residues: CASSLVGTDSTDTQYF. CDR3 bases read: TGCGCCAGCAGCTTGGTCGGGACAGATAGCACAGATACG.

This clone was recorded many times. The read halts 3 residues ahead of the CDR3 end, with the missing end drawn from the germline J gene. V is TRBV20-1 and J is TRBJ2-7; 7 bases line up with TRBD2. Germline V gene data show CDR1 as DFQATT and CDR2 as SNEGSKA (reference sequence). The junction had 16 bases not matched to a gene; V was cut back by 3 bases and J by 2 bases. This CDR3 is 17 amino acids long. This chain's CDR3 is CSASGGGDPLRAYEQYF. CDR3 DNA, as far as it was read: TGCAGTGCTAGTGGGGGGGGAGACCCTCTAAGGGCCTACGAG.

This clone appeared many times. The read stops 3 residues short of the end of the CDR3; the missing end is completed from the germline J gene. The V gene is TRBV10-3, the J gene TRBJ2-3; maybe TRBD1 (5 bases). The CDR3 contains 20 residues. V lost 3 bases to trimming and J lost 1 base, with 26 bases between them. Germline V gene data show CDR1 as ENHRY and CDR2 as SYGVKD. The sequenced CDR3 bases are TGTGCCATCAGTGACCTGAGGCAGGTAGTCGACAGTGGAGGCACAGATACG. Its translation: CAISDLRQVVDSGGTDT. The full-length CDR3 reads as CAISDLRQVVDSGGTDTQYF.

This clone was seen repeatedly, ten times or more. The read terminates 3 residues before the CDR3 end, so the remaining end is supplied by the germline J gene. The chain carries TRBV2 and TRBJ2-5; 9 bases line up with TRBD2. The V gene's germline CDR1 is SNHLY and CDR2 FYNNEI. CDR3 length: 16 residues. V trimming: 6 bases; J trimming: 2 bases; junction bases outside the gene matches: 10. The CDR3 loop reads CASSIPGTSRQETQYF. The part of the CDR3 DNA that was read is TGTGCCAGCAGCATTCCCGGGACTAGCAGACAAGAGACC.

This clone was counted at least ten times. The read ends 3 residues early relative to the CDR3; the germline J gene fills the gap. The same CDR3 arises from other DNA sequences in this sample as well. The chain combines TRBV20-1 with TRBJ2-7; 9 bases agree with TRBD1. V trimming: 1 base; J trimming: 4 bases; junction bases outside the gene matches: 5. The CDR3 is 14 amino acids. Germline values: CDR1 DFQATT, CDR2 SNEGSKA (reference sequence). This CDR3 reads CSARVGQGFYEQYF. The DNA read from the CDR3 is TGCAGTGCTAGAGTGGGACAGGGTTTTTACGAG.

This clone was seen a few times. The observed sequence ends 3 residues before the CDR3 terminus, with the missing tail filled in from the germline J gene. The chain couples TRBV25-1 to TRBJ1-5, with 8 bases aligning to TRBD1. This CDR3 has 14 amino acids. CDR1 MGHDK and CDR2 SYGVNS come from the germline V gene. Losses at the gene ends were 10 bases for V and 6 bases for J; bases not matched to a gene: 11. The CDR3 DNA, read in part, is TGTGCCACCGCGGGGCAGGGGGCATTTCAGCCC. This sequence encodes CATAGQGAFQP. The complete CDR3 reads CATAGQGAFQPQHF.

The sample holds many counts of this clone. The read terminates 3 residues ahead of where the CDR3 ends, so the germline J gene completes it. The rearrangement uses TRBV7-3 and TRBJ2-7, with D possibly matching TRBD2 (6 bases). Germline-derived CDR1 and CDR2 are SGHTA and FQGTGA. V lost 1 base to trimming and J lost 1 base, with 11 bases between them. CDR3 length equals 15 residues. The CDR3 loop is CASSLNAGSSYEQYF. The sequenced part of the CDR3 DNA is TGTGCCAGCAGCTTAAACGCGGGGTCGTCCTACGAG. The full variable domain, its missing parts supplied by reference TRBV7-3 and TRBJ2-7, is GAGVSQTPSNKVTEKGKYVELRCDPISGHTALYWYRQSLGQGPEFLIYFQGTGAADDSGLPNDRFFAVRPEGSVSTLKIQRTERGDSAVYLCASSLNAGSSYEQYFGPGTRLTVT.

There are many counts of this clone. The DNA is omitted, as the CDR3 cannot be located on it reliably, and the CDR3 follows TCRdb's listing. This chain connects TRBV2 to TRBJ1-5; TRBD1-2 is the table's D call, not checked against the DNA. CDR1 SNHLY and CDR2 FYNNEI come from the germline V gene. The CDR3 spans 14 residues, counting both ends. CDR3 residues: CASSTSSVNQPQHF.

In regard to this clone: The CDR3 extends 3 residues past the end of the read, so its final part is completed from the germline J gene. V gene TRBV20-1 combines with J gene TRBJ2-1, with D possibly TRBD2 on 5 matching bases. Between the trimmed V and J ends, which lost 0 bases and 9 bases, there was a span of 9 bases. This CDR3 has 12 amino acids. Germline CDR1 reads DFQATT; CDR2 reads SNEGSKA (reference sequence). The CDR3 protein is CSARDLAREQFF. The sequenced part of the CDR3 DNA is TGCAGTGCTAGAGATCTAGCTCGTGAG.

The DNA read from the CDR3 is TGTGCCAGCAGCCATCCCGTTGAACAAGTCCACGAG. Translated, it gives CASSHPVEQVHE. The entire CDR3 sequence reads CASSHPVEQVHEQYF. V is TRBV11-2 and J is TRBJ2-7; D remains ambiguous. The CDR3 end falls 3 residues outside the read, so it is completed with the germline J gene. This CDR3 spans 15 amino acids. Germline-derived CDR1 and CDR2 are SGHAT and FQNNGV. The V and J ends lost 5 bases and 5 bases respectively, with 19 bases between them.

This clone has at least ten counts. The DNA ends 3 residues before the CDR3 does, and the rest of the CDR3 is filled in from the germline J gene. The chain couples TRBV19 to TRBJ2-7, with 10 bases aligning to TRBD2. V shed 3 bases, J shed 1 base, and the junction held 3 bases outside the gene matches. CDR1 and CDR2 from the germline V gene are LNHDA and SQIVND (reference sequence). The CDR3 spans 15 residues. The CDR3: CASSILAGDSYEQYF. The sequenced CDR3 bases are TGTGCCAGTAGTATCCTAGCGGGAGATTCCTACGAG.

At least ten counts were recorded for this clone. A junction boundary mismatches the germline segment, possibly from a read error. From the germline J gene comes the end of the CDR3, since the read stops 3 residues before it. V and J are TRBV7-7 and TRBJ1-6; 8 bases fit TRBD1. CDR3 size: 16 residues. Per germline, CDR1 SSHAT and CDR2 FNYEAQ (reference sequence). The sequenced CDR3 bases are TGTGCTAGCAGCTTCAAGGACAGGGAGTGCAATTCACCC. Amino acid sequence: CASSFKDRECNSP. The full CDR3 sequence reads CASSFKDRECNSPLHF.

This clone was detected ten times or more. An end of the junction does not agree with germline; a read error may underlie this. Coverage ceases 3 residues before the CDR3 finishes, and the germline J gene fills in the end. The chain is built from TRBV4-2 and TRBJ2-4, with D uncertain. Germline V gives CDR1 LGHNA, CDR2 YNFKEQ. The CDR3 runs to 15 residues. CDR3 protein: CASSQDRYTKNIQYF. The part of the CDR3 DNA that was read is TGCGCCAGCAGCCAAGACCGGTATACCAAAAACATT.